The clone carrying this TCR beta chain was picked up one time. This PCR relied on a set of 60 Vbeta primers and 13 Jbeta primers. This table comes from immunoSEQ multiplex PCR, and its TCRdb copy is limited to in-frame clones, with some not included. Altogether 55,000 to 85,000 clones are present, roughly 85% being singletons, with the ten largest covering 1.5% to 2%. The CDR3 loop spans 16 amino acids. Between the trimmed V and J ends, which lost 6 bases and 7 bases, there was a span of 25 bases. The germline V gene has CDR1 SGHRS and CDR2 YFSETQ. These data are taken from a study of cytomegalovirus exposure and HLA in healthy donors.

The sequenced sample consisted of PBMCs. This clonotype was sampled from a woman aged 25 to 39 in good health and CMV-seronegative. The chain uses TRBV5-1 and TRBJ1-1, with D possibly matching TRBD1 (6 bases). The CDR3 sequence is CASTTSLQGMSGEAFF. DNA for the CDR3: TGCGCCAGCACGACATCCCTACAGGGAATGTCGGGTGAAGCTTTCTTT.